The TCR beta chain described here comes from a study of technical replicates of blood from several donors. The V gene lost 0 bases and the J gene lost 4 bases, with 5 bases spanning the gap. This CDR3 has 13 residues. In germline, CDR1 is SGHRS, CDR2 YFSETQ. Profiling relied on immunoSEQ multiplex PCR, and the TCRdb table lists in-frame clones only, not all of them. The table shows under 85,000 clones, with around 90% occurring only once. Sequencing used T cells isolated from PBMCs. The clonotype originates from a human donor in good health. The chain has TRBV5-1 and TRBJ1-5, with no clear D. CDR3 amino acids: CASSLDNNQPQHF. For the CDR3, the DNA is TGCGCCAGCAGCTTGGACAATAATCAGCCCCAGCATTTT.